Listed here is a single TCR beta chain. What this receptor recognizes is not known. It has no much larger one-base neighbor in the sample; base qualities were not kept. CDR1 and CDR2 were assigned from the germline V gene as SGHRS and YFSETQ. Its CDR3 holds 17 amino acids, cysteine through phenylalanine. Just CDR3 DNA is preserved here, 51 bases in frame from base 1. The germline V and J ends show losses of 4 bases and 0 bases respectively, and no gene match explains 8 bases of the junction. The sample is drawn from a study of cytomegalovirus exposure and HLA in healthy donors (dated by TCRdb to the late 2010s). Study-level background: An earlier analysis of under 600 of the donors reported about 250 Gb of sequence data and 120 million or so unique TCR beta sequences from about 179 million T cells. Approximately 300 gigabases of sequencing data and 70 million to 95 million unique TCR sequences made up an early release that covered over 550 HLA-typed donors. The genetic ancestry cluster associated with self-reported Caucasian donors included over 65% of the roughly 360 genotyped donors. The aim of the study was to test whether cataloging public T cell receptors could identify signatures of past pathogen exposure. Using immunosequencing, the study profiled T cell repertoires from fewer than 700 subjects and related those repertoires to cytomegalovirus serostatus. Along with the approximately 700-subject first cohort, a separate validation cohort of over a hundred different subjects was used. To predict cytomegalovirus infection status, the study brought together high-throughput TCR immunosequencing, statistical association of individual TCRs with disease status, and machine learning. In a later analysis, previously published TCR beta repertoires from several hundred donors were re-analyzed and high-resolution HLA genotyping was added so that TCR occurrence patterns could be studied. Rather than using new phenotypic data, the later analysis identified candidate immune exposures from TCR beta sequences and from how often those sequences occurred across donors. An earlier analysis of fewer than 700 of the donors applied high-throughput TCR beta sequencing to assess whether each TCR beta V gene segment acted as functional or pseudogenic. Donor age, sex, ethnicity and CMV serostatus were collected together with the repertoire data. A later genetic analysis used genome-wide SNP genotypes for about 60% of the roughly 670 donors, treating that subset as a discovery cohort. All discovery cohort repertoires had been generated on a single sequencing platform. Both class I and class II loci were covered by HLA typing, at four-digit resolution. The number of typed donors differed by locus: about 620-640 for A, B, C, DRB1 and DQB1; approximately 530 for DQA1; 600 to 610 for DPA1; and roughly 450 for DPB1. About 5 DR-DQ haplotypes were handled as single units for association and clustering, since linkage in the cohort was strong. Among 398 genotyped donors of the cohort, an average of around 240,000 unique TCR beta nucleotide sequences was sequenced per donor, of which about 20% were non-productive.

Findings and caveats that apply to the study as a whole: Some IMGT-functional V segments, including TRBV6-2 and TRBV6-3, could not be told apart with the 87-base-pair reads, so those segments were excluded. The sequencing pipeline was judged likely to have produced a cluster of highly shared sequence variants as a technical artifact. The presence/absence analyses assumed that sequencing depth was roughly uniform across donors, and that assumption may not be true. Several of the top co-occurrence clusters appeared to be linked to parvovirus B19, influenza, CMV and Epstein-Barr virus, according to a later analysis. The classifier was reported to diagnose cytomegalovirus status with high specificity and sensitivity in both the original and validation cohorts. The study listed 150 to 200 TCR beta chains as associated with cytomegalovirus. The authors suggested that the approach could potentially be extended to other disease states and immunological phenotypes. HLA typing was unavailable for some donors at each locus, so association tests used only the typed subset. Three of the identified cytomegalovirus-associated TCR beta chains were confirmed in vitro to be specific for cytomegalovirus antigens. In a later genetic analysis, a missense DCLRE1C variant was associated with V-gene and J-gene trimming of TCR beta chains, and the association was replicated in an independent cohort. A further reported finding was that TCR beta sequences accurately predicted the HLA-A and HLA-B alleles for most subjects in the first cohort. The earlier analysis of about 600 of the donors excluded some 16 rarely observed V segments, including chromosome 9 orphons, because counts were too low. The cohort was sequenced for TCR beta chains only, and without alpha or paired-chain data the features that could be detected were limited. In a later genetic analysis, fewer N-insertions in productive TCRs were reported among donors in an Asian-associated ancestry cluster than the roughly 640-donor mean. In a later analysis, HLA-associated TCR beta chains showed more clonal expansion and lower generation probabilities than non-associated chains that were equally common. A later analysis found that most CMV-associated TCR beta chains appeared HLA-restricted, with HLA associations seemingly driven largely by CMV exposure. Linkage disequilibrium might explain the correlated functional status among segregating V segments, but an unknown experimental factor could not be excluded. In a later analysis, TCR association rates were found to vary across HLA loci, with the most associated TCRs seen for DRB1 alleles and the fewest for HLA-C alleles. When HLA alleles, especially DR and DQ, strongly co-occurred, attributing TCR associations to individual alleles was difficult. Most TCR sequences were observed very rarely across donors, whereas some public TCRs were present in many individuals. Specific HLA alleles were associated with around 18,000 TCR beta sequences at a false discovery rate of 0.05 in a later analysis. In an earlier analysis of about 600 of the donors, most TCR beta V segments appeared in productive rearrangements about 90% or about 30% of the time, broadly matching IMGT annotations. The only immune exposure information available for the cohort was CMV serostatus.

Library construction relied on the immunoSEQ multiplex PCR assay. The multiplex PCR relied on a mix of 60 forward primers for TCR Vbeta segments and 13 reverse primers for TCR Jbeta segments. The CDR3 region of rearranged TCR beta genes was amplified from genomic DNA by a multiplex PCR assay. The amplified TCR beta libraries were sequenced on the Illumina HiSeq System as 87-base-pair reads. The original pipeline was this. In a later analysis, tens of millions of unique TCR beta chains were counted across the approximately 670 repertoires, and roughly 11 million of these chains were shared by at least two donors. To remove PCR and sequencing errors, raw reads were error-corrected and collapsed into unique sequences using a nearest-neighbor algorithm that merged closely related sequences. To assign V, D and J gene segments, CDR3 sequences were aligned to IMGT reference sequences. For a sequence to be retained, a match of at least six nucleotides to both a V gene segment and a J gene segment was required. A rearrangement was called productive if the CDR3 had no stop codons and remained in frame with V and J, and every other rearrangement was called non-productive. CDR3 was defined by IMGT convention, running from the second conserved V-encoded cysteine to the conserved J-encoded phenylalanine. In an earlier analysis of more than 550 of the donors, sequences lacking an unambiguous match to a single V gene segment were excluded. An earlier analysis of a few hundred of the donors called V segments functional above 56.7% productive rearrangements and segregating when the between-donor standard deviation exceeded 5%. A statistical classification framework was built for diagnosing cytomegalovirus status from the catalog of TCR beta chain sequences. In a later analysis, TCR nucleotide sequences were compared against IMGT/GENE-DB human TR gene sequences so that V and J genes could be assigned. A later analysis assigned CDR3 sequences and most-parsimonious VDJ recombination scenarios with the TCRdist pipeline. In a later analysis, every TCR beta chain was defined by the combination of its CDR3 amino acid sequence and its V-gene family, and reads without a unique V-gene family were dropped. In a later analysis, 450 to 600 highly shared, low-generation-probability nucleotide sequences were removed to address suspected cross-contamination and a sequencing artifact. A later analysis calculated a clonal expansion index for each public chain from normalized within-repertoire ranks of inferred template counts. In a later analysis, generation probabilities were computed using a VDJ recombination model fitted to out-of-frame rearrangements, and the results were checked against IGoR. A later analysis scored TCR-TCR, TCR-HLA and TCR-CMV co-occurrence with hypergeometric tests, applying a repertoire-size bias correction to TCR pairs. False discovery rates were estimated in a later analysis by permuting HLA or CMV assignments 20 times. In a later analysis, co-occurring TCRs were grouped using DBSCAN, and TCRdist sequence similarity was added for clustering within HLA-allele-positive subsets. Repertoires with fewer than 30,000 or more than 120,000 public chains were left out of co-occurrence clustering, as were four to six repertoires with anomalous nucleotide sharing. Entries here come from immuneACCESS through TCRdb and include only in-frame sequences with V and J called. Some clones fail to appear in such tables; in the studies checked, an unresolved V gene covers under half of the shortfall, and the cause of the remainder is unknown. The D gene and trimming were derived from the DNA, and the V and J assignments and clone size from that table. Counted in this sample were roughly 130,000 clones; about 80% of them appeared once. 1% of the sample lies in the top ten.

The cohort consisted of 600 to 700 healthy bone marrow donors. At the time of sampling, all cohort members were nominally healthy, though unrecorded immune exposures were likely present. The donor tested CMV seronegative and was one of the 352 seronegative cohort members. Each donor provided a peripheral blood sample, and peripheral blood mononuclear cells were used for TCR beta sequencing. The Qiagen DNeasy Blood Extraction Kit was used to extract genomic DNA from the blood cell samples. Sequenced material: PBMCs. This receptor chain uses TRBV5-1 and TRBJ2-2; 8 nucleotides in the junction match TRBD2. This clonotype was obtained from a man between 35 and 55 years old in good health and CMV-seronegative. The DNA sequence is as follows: TGCGCCAGCAGCCCCAATAGCGGGACCACGAACACCGGGGAGCTGTTTTTT. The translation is CASSPNSGTTNTGELFF.